This record covers a single T cell receptor beta chain. Here immunoSEQ multiplex PCR was the method, and the copy in TCRdb shows in-frame clones only, minus some. This table holds 85,000 to 120,000 clones, about 95% found once. This sample is drawn from a study of T cells in pancreatic ductal adenocarcinoma. Surgery without prior neoadjuvant therapy was the treatment of the selected pancreatic ductal adenocarcinoma patients. V shed 7 bases and J shed 3 bases, with 9 bases lying between them. CDR1 is MDHEN, CDR2 SYDVKM, per germline. This CDR3 has 12 residues. The source of this sequence is a human donor with pancreatic ductal adenocarcinoma. This chain connects TRBV28 to TRBJ2-5; a weak D match, TRBD2 (5 bases). The sample comprised PBMCs. The CDR3: CASNGIKETQYF. CDR3 in DNA: TGTGCCAGCAACGGGATTAAAGAGACCCAGTACTTC.